This T cell receptor beta chain was obtained from a study of T cell repertoires in cytomegalovirus infection. About this clonotype itself: Its antigen is still unknown.

One entry per CDR3 protein results from TCRdb running MiXCR on the reads. This table holds about 700,000 distinct CDR3 sequences, 33% found once. CDR1 is KGHSH and CDR2 is LQKENI in the germline V gene. The CDR3 runs to 13 residues. V was shortened by 2 bases and J by 7 bases, with 9 bases between the two germline ends. Sequenced material: cultured PBMCs, taken from culture after CMV antigen stimulation. This clonotype was obtained from a human donor in good health (CMV status not recorded). Some clones in this sample may be carry-over from other donors' samples. The chain recombines TRBV18 with TRBJ1-3; D unresolved. CDR3: CASSPGVDNTIYF. Written as DNA, the CDR3 is TGTGCCAGCTCACCAGGTGTTGACAACACCATATATTTT.